Sequencing of this T cell receptor beta chain was carried out in a study of blood T cell repertoires in COVID-19. Study overall: Sites across the United States, Italy and Spain contributed samples from acute and convalescent COVID-19.

The assay was immunoSEQ multiplex PCR, and TCRdb's table has in-frame clones only and misses some. The repertoire holds hundreds of thousands of clones, with roughly 90% as singletons. The trim removed 4 bases at V and 4 bases at J, leaving 14 bases unmatched. Germline CDR1 WSHSY, CDR2 SAAADI. The CDR3 runs 17 residues. Sequencing was carried out using peripheral blood. This clonotype was sampled from a woman in her thirties with COVID-19, enrolled during active disease. The chain has TRBV10-2 and TRBJ2-7; 9 positions match TRBD2. The CDR3 sequence is CASSGDLLAGDPYEQYF. As DNA, the CDR3 is TGCGCCAGCAGTGGTGACCTTTTAGCGGGGGACCCTTACGAGCAGTACTTC.